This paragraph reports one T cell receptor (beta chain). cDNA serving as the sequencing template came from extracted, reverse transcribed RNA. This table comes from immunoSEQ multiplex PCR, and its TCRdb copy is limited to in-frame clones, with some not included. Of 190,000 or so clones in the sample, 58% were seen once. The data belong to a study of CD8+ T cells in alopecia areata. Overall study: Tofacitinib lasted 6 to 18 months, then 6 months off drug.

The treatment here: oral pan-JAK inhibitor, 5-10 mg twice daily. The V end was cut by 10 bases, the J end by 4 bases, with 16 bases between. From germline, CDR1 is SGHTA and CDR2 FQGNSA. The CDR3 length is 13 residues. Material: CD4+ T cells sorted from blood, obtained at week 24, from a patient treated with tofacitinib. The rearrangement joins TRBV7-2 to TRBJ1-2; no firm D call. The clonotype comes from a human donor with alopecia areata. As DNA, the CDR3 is TGTGCCACTCGCCTGGCGGGAAGCTATGGCTACACCTTC. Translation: CATRLAGSYGYTF.